This T cell receptor beta chain is from a study of blood T cells in healthy people across ages. This CDR3 contains 15 residues. Between the trimmed V and J ends, which lost 5 bases and 1 base, there was a span of 11 bases. Together with a sample-barcoded 5' primer, a J-beta primer mix was included in a second PCR lasting about 7 to 11 cycles. The template-switch adaptor was a 5' adaptor with 12 random nucleotides. It tagged each cDNA molecule. TCRdb passed the 5' RACE reads through MiXCR, listing each CDR3 protein once. The sample has some 790,000 distinct CDR3 sequences; around 30% are singletons. As for this clonotype: The antigen remains undetermined.

Study-level findings and limits: Estimated diversity, derived from one million T cells, was regarded as an underestimate.

What was sequenced was blood. The V call is TRBV12-3 or TRBV12-4, the J call TRBJ1-4; D is uncertain. The TCR was taken from a woman of 80 years or more in good health. Here the CDR3 DNA reads TGTGCCAGCAGTGACCCGATTTTAACTAATGAAAAACTGTTTTTT. Its translation is CASSDPILTNEKLFF.